This T cell receptor (beta chain) was captured in a study of cytomegalovirus exposure and HLA in healthy donors. The study, taken as a whole, reports: Presence/absence analyses supposed approximately even sequencing depth among donors.

The PCR employed 60 Vbeta primers together with 13 Jbeta primers. Using immunoSEQ multiplex PCR, the repertoire was profiled, and TCRdb retains in-frame clones only, with some absent. The profile shows 150,000 to 200,000 clones, around 77% of them singletons. CDR3 length: 14 amino acids. V was trimmed by 0 bases and J by 3 bases, leaving 9 bases between them. Germline values: CDR1 SGHDN, CDR2 FVKESK. Only one count was recorded for this clone. Its antigen remains unknown. The sequenced material came from PBMCs. The sequence was obtained from a woman aged 30 to 39 in good health and CMV-seronegative. V and J are TRBV14 and TRBJ2-7, with D uncertain. CDR3: CASSQDRQDYEQYF. In DNA form, the CDR3 reads TGTGCCAGCAGCCAAGATCGGCAGGACTACGAGCAGTACTTC.